The rows below give T cell receptor beta chains drawn from one sample of a study of blood T cell repertoires in COVID-19. Sequencing was performed with immunoSEQ multiplex PCR; in TCRdb, only in-frame clones are kept and a portion is missing. The sample includes fewer than 350,000 clones, 85% of them seen just once. Source material: PBMCs or T cells enriched from blood (not recorded which). The receptors were gathered from a woman between 45 and 60 years old who had recovered from COVID-19. Each CDR3 is given with its conserved first and last residue. A D gene is named only where the DNA matches it firmly. Clone size is not always given. Where it is, it says once, few, many or a class for expanded clones.

clone_size,v_call,d_call,j_call,cdr3_aa,cdr3_nt
NA,TRBV6-2/TRBV6-3,NA,TRBJ2-1,CASSYVGGGAYNEQFF,TGTGCCAGCAGTTACGTCGGCGGGGGCGCCTACAATGAGCAGTTCTTC
once,TRBV30,NA,TRBJ2-7,CAWGLPEFYEQYF,TGTGCCTGGGGGTTGCCAGAATTTTACGAGCAGTACTTC
NA,TRBV29-1,NA,TRBJ2-3,CSVTSGSSTDTQYF,TGCAGCGTCACGAGCGGGTCGAGCACAGATACGCAGTATTTT
NA,TRBV4-3,TRBD2,TRBJ2-3,CASSQDASGRTDTQYF,TGCGCCAGCAGCCAAGATGCTAGCGGGAGGACAGATACGCAGTATTTT
few,TRBV5-1,NA,TRBJ2-7,CASSLASSYEQYF,TGCGCCAGCAGCTTGGCCAGCTCCTACGAGCAGTACTTC
NA,TRBV30,TRBD2,TRBJ2-3,CAWSVLAGRADTQYF,TGTGCCTGGAGTGTTCTAGCGGGGAGGGCAGATACGCAGTATTTT
NA,TRBV30,TRBD1,TRBJ2-1,CAWSVTGGFEQFF,TGTGCCTGGAGCGTCACAGGGGGCTTTGAGCAGTTCTTC
NA,TRBV19,TRBD1,TRBJ1-2,CASSSVFPRDRDYGYTF,TGTGCCAGTAGCTCAGTATTTCCCCGGGACAGGGACTATGGCTACACCTTC
few,TRBV27,TRBD2,TRBJ2-3,CASSLLQRGDTDTQYF,TGTGCCAGCAGTTTATTACAGCGGGGGGACACAGATACGCAGTATTTT
NA,TRBV11-2,NA,TRBJ1-3,CASSFMGSAGNTIYF,TGTGCCAGCAGCTTTATGGGGAGCGCCGGAAACACCATATATTTT
few,TRBV11-3,NA,TRBJ2-3,CASSGGGEIDTQYF,TGTGCCAGCAGCGGAGGTGGGGAAATAGATACGCAGTATTTT
NA,TRBV5-1,TRBD1,TRBJ2-5,CASSLFATGDGETQYF,TGCGCCAGCAGCTTGTTCGCAACAGGGGATGGGGAGACCCAGTACTTC
NA,TRBV6-5,TRBD1,TRBJ1-4,CASSPKRTGDEKLFF,TGTGCCAGCAGTCCGAAGCGGACAGGGGATGAAAAACTGTTTTTT
NA,TRBV28,NA,TRBJ1-1,CASSSNFCVF,TGTGCCAGCAGTTCTAATTTTTGTGTCTTT
NA,TRBV5-1,TRBD1,TRBJ1-1,CASIRDSYMNTEAFF,TGCGCCAGCATCCGGGACAGCTACATGAACACTGAAGCTTTCTTT
NA,TRBV19,NA,TRBJ2-1,CASSLLVYNEQFF,TGTGCCAGTAGTTTACTAGTCTACAATGAGCAGTTCTTC
NA,TRBV24-1,NA,TRBJ2-6,CAIGWTETHSGANVLTF,TGTGCCATCGGCTGGACAGAAACCCACTCTGGGGCCAACGTCCTGACTTTC
NA,TRBV28,NA,TRBJ1-4,CASSFSGSENEKLFF,TGTGCCAGCAGTTTTTCAGGGTCCGAAAATGAAAAACTGTTTTTT
NA,TRBV7-8,TRBD2,TRBJ2-1,CASSLPYRGDLNNEQFF,TGTGCCAGCAGCTTACCGTATCGGGGGGATCTCAACAATGAGCAGTTCTTC
NA,TRBV5-1,NA,TRBJ2-5,CASSLNSFGRETQYF,TGCGCCAGCAGCTTGAATAGCTTTGGTCGAGAGACCCAGTACTTC
NA,TRBV7-9,NA,TRBJ1-1,CASSSAFDSTEAFF,TGTGCCAGCAGCTCCGCTTTTGACAGCACTGAAGCTTTCTTT
NA,TRBV19,TRBD1,TRBJ1-2,CASGQGNYGYTF,TGTGCCAGTGGACAGGGTAACTATGGCTACACCTTC
NA,TRBV30,NA,TRBJ1-2,CAWSVSSGYTF,TGTGCCTGGAGTGTATCGTCTGGCTACACCTTC
few,TRBV28,TRBD1,TRBJ2-7,CASSLTPGTGADEQYF,TGTGCCAGCAGTTTAACCCCCGGGACAGGGGCGGACGAGCAGTACTTC
few,TRBV2,NA,TRBJ1-2,CAKRSRPNYGYTF,TGTGCCAAGAGGTCCCGGCCCAACTATGGCTACACCTTC
NA,TRBV7-8,NA,TRBJ2-7,CASSPGLTEGYEQYF,TGTGCCAGCAGCCCAGGTCTCACGGAAGGATACGAGCAGTACTTC
NA,TRBV7-9,NA,TRBJ2-2,CASSFLRTDNTGELFF,TGTGCCAGCAGCTTTTTAAGGACAGATAACACCGGGGAGCTGTTTTTT
few,TRBV10-3,NA,TRBJ2-1,CAISDSNYNEQFF,TGTGCCATCAGTGATTCAAACTACAATGAGCAGTTCTTC
NA,TRBV29-1,NA,TRBJ2-2,CSVEAGNTGELFF,TGCAGCGTTGAGGCAGGGAACACCGGGGAGCTGTTTTTT
NA,TRBV3-1/TRBV3-2,TRBD1,TRBJ1-2,CASSPQGASYGYTF,TGTGCCAGCAGCCCCCAGGGGGCGAGCTATGGCTACACCTTC
NA,TRBV27,TRBD1,TRBJ2-3,CASSRDRSTDTQYF,TGTGCCAGCAGTCGGGACAGAAGCACAGATACGCAGTATTTT
NA,TRBV15,NA,TRBJ1-4,CATSREAQVGEKLFF,TGTGCCACCAGCAGAGAGGCCCAAGTTGGTGAAAAACTGTTTTTT
NA,TRBV29-1,NA,TRBJ2-1,CSVGHSYNEQFF,TGCAGCGTCGGACACAGCTACAATGAGCAGTTCTTC
NA,TRBV18,NA,TRBJ2-7,CASSPPASTYEQYF,TGTGCCAGCTCACCCCCCGCGAGCACCTACGAGCAGTACTTC
NA,TRBV15,NA,TRBJ1-4,CATSKDITGEKLFF,TGTGCCACCAGCAAAGATATAACAGGGGAAAAACTGTTTTTT
few,TRBV5-4,NA,TRBJ2-2,CASSLAGVDTGELFF,TGTGCCAGCAGCTTGGCCGGGGTGGACACCGGGGAGCTGTTTTTT
NA,TRBV7-8,TRBD2,TRBJ2-1,CASSPPASGSRNEQFF,TGTGCCAGCAGCCCACCGGCTAGCGGGAGTAGGAATGAGCAGTTCTTC
NA,TRBV5-1,TRBD1,TRBJ2-1,CASSRRGQGINEQFF,TGCGCCAGCAGCCGACGGGGACAGGGAATTAATGAGCAGTTCTTC
NA,TRBV10-2,NA,TRBJ1-2,CASSFGGIWDGYTF,TGCGCCAGCTCGTTTGGCGGGATATGGGATGGCTACACCTTC
NA,TRBV2,NA,TRBJ2-7,CASGGGLYEQYF,TGTGCCAGCGGGGGCGGACTCTACGAGCAGTACTTC
NA,TRBV4-3,TRBD1,TRBJ2-5,CASSQDGTEQETQYF,TGCGCCAGCAGCCAGGACGGGACAGAACAAGAGACCCAGTACTTC
NA,TRBV27,TRBD2,TRBJ2-1,CASSQLAGGVGEQFF,TGTGCCAGCAGTCAGCTAGCGGGAGGAGTGGGTGAGCAGTTCTTC
NA,TRBV7-9,NA,TRBJ1-4,CASSPAGAHINEKLFF,TGTGCCAGCAGCCCAGCAGGGGCGCACATTAATGAAAAACTGTTTTTT
NA,TRBV5-6,NA,TRBJ1-2,CASSLGHDNYGYTF,TGTGCCAGCAGCTTAGGACACGACAACTATGGCTACACCTTC
NA,TRBV28,TRBD1,TRBJ1-2,CASSLTQYRGQHGYTF,TGTGCCAGCAGTCTAACGCAGTACAGGGGGCAGCATGGCTACACCTTC
NA,TRBV5-1,TRBD1,TRBJ1-1,CASSSAIRQGDLDTEAFF,TGCGCCAGCAGCTCCGCTATCCGACAGGGGGACCTGGACACTGAAGCTTTCTTT
NA,TRBV20-1,NA,TRBJ1-2,CSASVNDRLGVIGGYTF,TGCAGTGCTAGTGTCAATGACAGGCTTGGAGTCATTGGTGGCTACACCTTC
NA,TRBV6-5,NA,TRBJ2-5,CASSYSWGGRETQYF,TGTGCCAGCAGTTACTCATGGGGGGGGCGGGAGACCCAGTACTTC
NA,TRBV3-1/TRBV3-2,TRBD1,TRBJ1-1,CASSQEWDRPFF,TGTGCCAGCAGCCAAGAGTGGGACAGGCCTTTCTTT
once,TRBV7-9,NA,TRBJ1-1,CASSSPSNTGPPEAFF,TGTGCCAGCAGCTCTCCTTCTAATACAGGGCCCCCTGAAGCTTTCTTT
NA,TRBV24-1,TRBD1,TRBJ1-2,CATSDSTPDRGPGYTF,TGTGCCACCAGTGATAGCACTCCCGACAGGGGGCCTGGCTACACCTTC
NA,TRBV5-8,NA,TRBJ2-2,CASSLVYGSGTGELFF,TGTGCCAGCAGCTTGGTATACGGGAGTGGTACCGGGGAGCTGTTTTTT
NA,TRBV18,TRBD1,TRBJ1-1,CASSPPKGANTEAFF,TGTGCCAGCTCACCACCTAAGGGGGCGAACACTGAAGCTTTCTTT